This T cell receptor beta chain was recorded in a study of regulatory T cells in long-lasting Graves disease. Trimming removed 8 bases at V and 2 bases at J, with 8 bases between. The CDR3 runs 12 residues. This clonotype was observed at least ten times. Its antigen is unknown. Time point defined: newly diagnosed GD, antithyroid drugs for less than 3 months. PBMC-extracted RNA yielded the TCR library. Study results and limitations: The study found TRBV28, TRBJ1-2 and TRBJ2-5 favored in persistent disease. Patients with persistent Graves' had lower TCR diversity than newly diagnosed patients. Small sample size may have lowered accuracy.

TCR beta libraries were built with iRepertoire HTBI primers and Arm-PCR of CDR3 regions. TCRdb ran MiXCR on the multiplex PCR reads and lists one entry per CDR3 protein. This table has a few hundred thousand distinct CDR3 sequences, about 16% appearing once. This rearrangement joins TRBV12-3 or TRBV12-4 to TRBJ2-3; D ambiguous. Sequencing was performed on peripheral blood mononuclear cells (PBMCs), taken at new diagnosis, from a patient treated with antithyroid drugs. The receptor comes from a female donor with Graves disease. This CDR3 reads CASRSFTDTQYF. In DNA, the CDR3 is TGTGCCAGCCGATCATTCACAGATACGCAGTATTTT.